This T cell receptor (beta chain) is from a study of regulatory T cells in long-lasting Graves disease. Study context: Newly diagnosed Graves' patients had under 3 months of antithyroid drugs.

iRepertoire HTBI primers and Arm-PCR of CDR3 regions built TCR beta libraries. One entry per CDR3 protein, called by TCRdb with MiXCR from the multiplex PCR reads. The profile shows 350,000 to 450,000 distinct CDR3 sequences, about 15% of them singletons. There are many counts of this clonotype. V lost 4 bases and J lost 7; bases outside the gene matches: 12. This CDR3 spans 15 amino acids. Time point here: newly diagnosed GD, antithyroid drugs for less than 3 months. PBMC RNA was the source of the TCR library. Another study also made use of these data, one on T cells in Graves' hyperthyroidism and ophthalmopathy. That report adds: Graves' hyperthyroidism is called stable when ophthalmopathy does not progress within 18 months. Researchers barred patients who had uncontrolled infection, other autoimmune disease, pregnancy or lactation.

The rearrangement links TRBV12-3 or TRBV12-4 to TRBJ1-2; 7 positions match TRBD1. This sample comprised peripheral blood mononuclear cells (PBMCs), obtained at new diagnosis, from a patient treated with antithyroid drugs. This TCR derives from a woman between 35 and 50 years old with Graves disease. CDR3: CASSSGTAGYFGYTF. The CDR3 DNA reads TGTGCCAGCAGTTCCGGGACAGCGGGCTATTTTGGCTACACCTTC.